The clone carrying this T cell receptor beta chain was detected many times. Its specificity is not known. This entry belongs to a study of early T cells in non-severe SARS-CoV-2 infection. Trimming cost V 6 bases and J 10 bases, with 15 bases left between them. This CDR3 region has 12 residues. Unique molecular identifier tags were affixed to discrete cDNA molecules. TCRdb redid the calling of the 5' RACE reads with MiXCR, one entry per CDR3 protein. The sample includes about 70,000 distinct CDR3 sequences, 9% to 15% of them seen just once. Findings and caveats of the study: VDJdb matching, biased toward anti-spike CD8 responses, missed private and CD4 specificities.

The specimen was whole blood, collected at baseline. V usage is TRBV12-3 or TRBV12-4 and J usage is TRBJ1-1; no reliable D call. This TCR derives from an adult who was a healthcare worker with PCR-confirmed SARS-CoV-2 infection or an uninfected control (not recorded which). The donor label of this sample is uncertain. The CDR3 is CASSSRALGAFF. For the CDR3, the DNA is TGTGCCAGCAGCTCCCGGGCACTCGGAGCTTTCTTT.